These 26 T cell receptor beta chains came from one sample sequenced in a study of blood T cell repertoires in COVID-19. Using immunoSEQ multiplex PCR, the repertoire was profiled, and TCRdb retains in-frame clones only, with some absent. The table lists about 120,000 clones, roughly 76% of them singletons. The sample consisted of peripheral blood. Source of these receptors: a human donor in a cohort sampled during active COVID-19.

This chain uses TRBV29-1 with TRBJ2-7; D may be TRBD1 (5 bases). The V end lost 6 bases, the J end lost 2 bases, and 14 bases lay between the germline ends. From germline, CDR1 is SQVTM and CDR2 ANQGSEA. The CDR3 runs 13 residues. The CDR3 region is CSVRQKLTYEQYF. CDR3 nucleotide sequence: TGCAGCGTCCGACAGAAATTAACCTACGAGCAGTACTTC.

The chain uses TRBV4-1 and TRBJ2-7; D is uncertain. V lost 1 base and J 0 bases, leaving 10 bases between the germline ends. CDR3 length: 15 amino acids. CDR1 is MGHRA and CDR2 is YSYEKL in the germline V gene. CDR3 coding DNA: TGCGCCAGCAGCCAAGTATTGGCCAGCTCCTACGAGCAGTACTTC. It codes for CASSQVLASSYEQYF.

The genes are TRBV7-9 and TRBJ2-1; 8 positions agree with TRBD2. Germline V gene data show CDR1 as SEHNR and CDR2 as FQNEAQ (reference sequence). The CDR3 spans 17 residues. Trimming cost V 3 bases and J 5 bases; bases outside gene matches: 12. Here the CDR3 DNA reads TGTGCCAGCAGCTTCGGAATGGGCGGGAGGATCAACAATGAGCAGTTCTTC. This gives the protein CASSFGMGGRINNEQFF.

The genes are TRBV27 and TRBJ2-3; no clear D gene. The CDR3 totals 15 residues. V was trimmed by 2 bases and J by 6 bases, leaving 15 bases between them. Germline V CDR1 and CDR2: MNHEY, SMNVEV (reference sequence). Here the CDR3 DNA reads TGTGCCAGCAGTTTAGCCCCAGGTGGTTGGGATACGCAGTATTTT. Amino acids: CASSLAPGGWDTQYF.

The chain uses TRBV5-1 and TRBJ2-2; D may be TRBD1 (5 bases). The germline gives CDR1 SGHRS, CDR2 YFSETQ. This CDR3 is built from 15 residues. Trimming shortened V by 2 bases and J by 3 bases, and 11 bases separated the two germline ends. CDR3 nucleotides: TGCGCCAGCAGCTTCATGACAGACCACACCGGGGAGCTGTTTTTT. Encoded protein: CASSFMTDHTGELFF.

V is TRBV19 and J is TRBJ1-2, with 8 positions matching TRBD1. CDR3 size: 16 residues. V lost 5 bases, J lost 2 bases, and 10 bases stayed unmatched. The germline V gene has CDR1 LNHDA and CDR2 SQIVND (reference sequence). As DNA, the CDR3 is TGTGCCAGTAGTTCCGCAGGGGGCTCGCAGAACTATGGCTACACCTTC. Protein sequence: CASSSAGGSQNYGYTF. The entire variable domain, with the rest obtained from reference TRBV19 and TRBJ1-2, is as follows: DGGITQSPKYLFRKEGQNVTLSCEQNLNHDAMYWYRQDPGQGLRLIYYSQIVNDFQKGDIAEGYSVSREKKESFPLTVTSAQKNPTAFYLCASSSAGGSQNYGYTFGSGTRLTVV.

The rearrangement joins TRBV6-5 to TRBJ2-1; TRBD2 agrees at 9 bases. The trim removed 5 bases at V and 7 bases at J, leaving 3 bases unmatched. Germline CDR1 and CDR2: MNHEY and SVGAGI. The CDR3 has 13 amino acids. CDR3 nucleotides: TGTGCCAGCAGTAGGACTAGCGCGAATGAGCAGTTCTTC. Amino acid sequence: CASSRTSANEQFF.

The CDR3 here is CAWITGGRRRGYTF. Written as DNA, the CDR3 is TGTGCCTGGATAACGGGAGGGCGCCGGCGTGGCTACACCTTC. The chain links TRBV30 to TRBJ1-2; D is ambiguous. This CDR3 is 14 amino acids long. Trimming pared 4 bases from V and 7 bases from J, leaving 19 bases between. Germline loops: CDR1 GTSNPN, CDR2 SVGIG (reference sequence).

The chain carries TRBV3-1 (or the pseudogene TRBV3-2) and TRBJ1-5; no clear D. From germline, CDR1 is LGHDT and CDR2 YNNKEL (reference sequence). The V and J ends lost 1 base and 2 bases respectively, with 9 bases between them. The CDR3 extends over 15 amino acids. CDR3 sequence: CASSQGEWGNQPQHF. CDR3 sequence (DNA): TGTGCCAGCAGCCAAGGGGAGTGGGGCAATCAGCCCCAGCATTTT.

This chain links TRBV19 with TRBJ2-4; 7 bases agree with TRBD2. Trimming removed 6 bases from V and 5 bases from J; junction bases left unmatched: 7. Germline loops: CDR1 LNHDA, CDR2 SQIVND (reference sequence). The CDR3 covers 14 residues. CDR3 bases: TGTGCCAGTAGCCCCACTAGCGCAGAAAACATTCAGTACTTC. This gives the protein CASSPTSAENIQYF.

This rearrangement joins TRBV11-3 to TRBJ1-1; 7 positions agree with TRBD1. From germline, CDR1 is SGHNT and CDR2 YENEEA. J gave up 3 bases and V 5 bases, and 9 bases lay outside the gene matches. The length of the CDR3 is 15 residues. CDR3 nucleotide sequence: TGTGCCAGCAGCCGAGGGGGACAGCCCTACACTGAAGCTTTCTTT. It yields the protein CASSRGGQPYTEAFF.

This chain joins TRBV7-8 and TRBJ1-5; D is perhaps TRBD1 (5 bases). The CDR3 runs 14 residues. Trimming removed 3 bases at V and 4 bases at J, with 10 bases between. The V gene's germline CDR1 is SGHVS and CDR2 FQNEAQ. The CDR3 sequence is CASSLTQGNQPQHF. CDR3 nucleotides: TGTGCCAGCAGCTTGACGCAGGGTAATCAGCCCCAGCATTTT.

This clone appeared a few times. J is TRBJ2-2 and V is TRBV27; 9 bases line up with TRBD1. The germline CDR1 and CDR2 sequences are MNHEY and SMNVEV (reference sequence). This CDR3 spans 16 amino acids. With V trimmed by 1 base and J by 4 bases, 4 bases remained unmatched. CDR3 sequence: CASSLWDRAATGELFF. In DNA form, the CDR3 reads TGTGCCAGCAGTTTATGGGACAGGGCGGCCACCGGGGAGCTGTTTTTT.

CDR3 in DNA: TGCGCCAGCAGCACTAGCGGGAGAGATTACAATGAGCAGTTCTTC. Its translation is CASSTSGRDYNEQFF. The chain is built from TRBV5-1 and TRBJ2-1, with 11 nucleotides matching TRBD2. The CDR3 consists of 15 residues. V shed 4 bases, J shed 4 bases, and the junction held 4 bases outside the gene matches. Germline lookup yields CDR1 SGHRS and CDR2 YFSETQ.

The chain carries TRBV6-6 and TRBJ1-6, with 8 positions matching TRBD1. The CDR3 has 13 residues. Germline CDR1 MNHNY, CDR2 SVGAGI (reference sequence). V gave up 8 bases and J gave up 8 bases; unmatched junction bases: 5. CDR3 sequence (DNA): TGTGCCAGCGGCTCACAGGGGGATTCACCCCTCCACTTT. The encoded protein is CASGSQGDSPLHF.

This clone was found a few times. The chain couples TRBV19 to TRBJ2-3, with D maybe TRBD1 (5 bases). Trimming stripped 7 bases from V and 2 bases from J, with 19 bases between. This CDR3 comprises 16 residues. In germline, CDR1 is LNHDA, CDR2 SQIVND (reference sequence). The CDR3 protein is CASNQGGGEFTDTQYF. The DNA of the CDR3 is TGTGCCAGTAATCAGGGCGGCGGAGAGTTCACAGATACGCAGTATTTT.

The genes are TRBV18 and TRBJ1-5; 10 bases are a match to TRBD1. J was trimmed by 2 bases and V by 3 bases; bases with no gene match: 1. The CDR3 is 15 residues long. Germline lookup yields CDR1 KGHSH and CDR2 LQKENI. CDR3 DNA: TGTGCCAGCTCACCCGGGACAGGGGGCAATCAGCCCCAGCATTTT. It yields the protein CASSPGTGGNQPQHF.

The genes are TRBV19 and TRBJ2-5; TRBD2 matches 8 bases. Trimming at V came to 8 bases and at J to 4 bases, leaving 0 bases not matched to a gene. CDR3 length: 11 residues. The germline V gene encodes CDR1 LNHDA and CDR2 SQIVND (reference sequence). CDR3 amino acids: CASRGGETQYF. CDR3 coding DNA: TGTGCCAGTCGGGGGGGAGAGACCCAGTACTTC. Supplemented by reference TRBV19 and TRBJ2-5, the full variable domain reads DGGITQSPKYLFRKEGQNVTLSCEQNLNHDAMYWYRQDPGQGLRLIYYSQIVNDFQKGDIAEGYSVSREKKESFPLTVTSAQKNPTAFYLCASRGGETQYFGPGTRLLVL.

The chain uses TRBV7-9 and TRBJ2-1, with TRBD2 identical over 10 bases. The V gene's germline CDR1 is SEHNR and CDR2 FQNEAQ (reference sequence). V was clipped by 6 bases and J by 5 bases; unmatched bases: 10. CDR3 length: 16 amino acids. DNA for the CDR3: TGTGCCAGCAGTCTGGTCCTAGCGGGGGACAACAATGAGCAGTTCTTC. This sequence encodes CASSLVLAGDNNEQFF.

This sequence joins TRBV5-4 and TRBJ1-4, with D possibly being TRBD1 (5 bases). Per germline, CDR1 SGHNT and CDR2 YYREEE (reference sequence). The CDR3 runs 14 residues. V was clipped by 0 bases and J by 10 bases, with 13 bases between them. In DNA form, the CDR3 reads TGTGCCAGCAGCTTGGGCGGGACCGATGGAAAACTGTTTTTT. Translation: CASSLGGTDGKLFF.

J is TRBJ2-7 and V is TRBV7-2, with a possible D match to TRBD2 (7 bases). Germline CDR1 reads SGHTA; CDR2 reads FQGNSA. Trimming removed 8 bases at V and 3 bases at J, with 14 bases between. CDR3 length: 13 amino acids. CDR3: CASGGGLSYEQYF. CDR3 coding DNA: TGTGCCAGCGGCGGGGGCTTGAGCTACGAGCAGTACTTC. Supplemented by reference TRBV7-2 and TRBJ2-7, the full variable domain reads GAGVSQSPSNKVTEKGKDVELRCDPISGHTALYWYRQSLGQGLEFLIYFQGNSAPDKSGLPSDRFSAERTGGSVSTLTIQRTQQEDSAVYLCASGGGLSYEQYFGPGTRLTVT.

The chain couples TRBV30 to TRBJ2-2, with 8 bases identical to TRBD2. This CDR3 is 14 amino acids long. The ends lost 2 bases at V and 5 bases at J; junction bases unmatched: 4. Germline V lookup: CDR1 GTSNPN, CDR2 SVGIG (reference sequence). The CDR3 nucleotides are TGTGCCTGGAGTATGGTAGCGGGAACCGGGGAGCTGTTTTTT. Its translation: CAWSMVAGTGELFF.

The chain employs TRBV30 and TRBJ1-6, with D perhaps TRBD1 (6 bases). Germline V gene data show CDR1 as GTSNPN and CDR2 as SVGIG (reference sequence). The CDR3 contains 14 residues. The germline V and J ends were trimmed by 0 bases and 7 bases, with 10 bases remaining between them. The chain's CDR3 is CAWSVVRGNSPLHF. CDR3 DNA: TGTGCCTGGAGTGTAGTGAGGGGGAATTCACCCCTCCACTTT. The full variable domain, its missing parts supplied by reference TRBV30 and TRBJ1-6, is SQTIHQWPATLVQPVGSPLSLECTVEGTSNPNLYWYRQAAGRGLQLLFYSVGIGQISSEVPQNLSASRPQDRQFILSSKKLLLSDSGFYLCAWSVVRGNSPLHFGNGTRLTVT.

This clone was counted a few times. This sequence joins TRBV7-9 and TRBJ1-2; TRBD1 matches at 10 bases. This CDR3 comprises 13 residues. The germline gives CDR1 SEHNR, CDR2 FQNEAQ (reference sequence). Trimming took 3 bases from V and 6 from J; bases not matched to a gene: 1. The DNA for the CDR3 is TGTGCCAGCAGCTTGGACAGGGGGAATGGCTACACCTTC. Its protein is CASSLDRGNGYTF.

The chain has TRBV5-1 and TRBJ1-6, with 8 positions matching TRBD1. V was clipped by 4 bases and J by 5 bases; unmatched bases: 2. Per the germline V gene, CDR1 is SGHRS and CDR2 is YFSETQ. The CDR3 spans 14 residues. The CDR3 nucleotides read TGCGCCAGCAGCCAGGGACAGGATAATTCACCCCTCCACTTT. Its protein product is CASSQGQDNSPLHF.

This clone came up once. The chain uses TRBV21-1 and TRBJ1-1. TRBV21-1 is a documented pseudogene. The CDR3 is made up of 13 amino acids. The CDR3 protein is CASSKKEETEAFF. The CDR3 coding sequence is TGTGCCAGCAGCAAAAAAGAAGAGACTGAAGCTTTCTTT.